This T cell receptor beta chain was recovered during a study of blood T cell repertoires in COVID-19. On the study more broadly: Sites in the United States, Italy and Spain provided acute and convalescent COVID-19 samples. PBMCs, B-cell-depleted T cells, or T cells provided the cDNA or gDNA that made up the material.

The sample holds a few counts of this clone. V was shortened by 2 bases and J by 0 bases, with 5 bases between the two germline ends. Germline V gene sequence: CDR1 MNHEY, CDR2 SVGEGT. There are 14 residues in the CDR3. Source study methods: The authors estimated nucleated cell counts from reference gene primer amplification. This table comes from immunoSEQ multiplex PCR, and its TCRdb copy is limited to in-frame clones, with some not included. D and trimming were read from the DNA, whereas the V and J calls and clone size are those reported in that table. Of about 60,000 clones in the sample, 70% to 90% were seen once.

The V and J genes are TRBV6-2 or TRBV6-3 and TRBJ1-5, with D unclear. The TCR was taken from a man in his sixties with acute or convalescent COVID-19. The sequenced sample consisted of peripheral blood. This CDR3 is CASSYVYSNQPQHF. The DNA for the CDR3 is TGTGCCAGCAGTTACGTTTATAGCAATCAGCCCCAGCATTTT.